This TCR beta chain originates from a study of control samples from healthy donors and cancer patients. TCRdb's table, derived via immunoSEQ multiplex PCR, lists solely in-frame clones and lacks some. The sample records roughly 170,000 clones, roughly 95% being singletons. Per germline, CDR1 SEHNR and CDR2 FQNEAQ (reference sequence). After removal of 0 bases from V and 2 bases from J, the junction contained 6 bases not matched to a gene. The length of the CDR3 is 18 residues. The TCR comes from a woman aged 60-70 years in good health. The sample was blood. This chain links TRBV7-9 with TRBJ2-3; TRBD2 aligns across 12 bases. CDR3 sequence (DNA): TGTGCCAGCAGCTTAGCCACTAGCGGGGGGACCTTCACAGATACGCAGTATTTT. Amino acids: CASSLATSGGTFTDTQYF.